What follows are 21 T cell receptor beta chains derived from one specimen sequenced in a study of blood T cell repertoires in COVID-19. Here immunoSEQ multiplex PCR was the method, and the copy in TCRdb shows in-frame clones only, minus some. Of some 200,000 clones in the sample, about 91% were seen once. The sequencing input was PBMCs or T cells enriched from blood (not recorded which). All receptors derive from a man aged 18 to 30 with acute COVID-19.

V and J are TRBV10-2 and TRBJ2-5; tentatively, D is TRBD2 (6 bases). V was shortened by 2 bases and J by 7 bases, with 11 bases between the two germline ends. This CDR3 has 13 residues. CDR1 and CDR2 (germline): WSHSY, SAAADI. CDR3 loop: CASSEGGILTQYF. The CDR3 DNA follows: TGCGCCAGCAGTGAGGGGGGGATTTTGACCCAGTACTTC.

The chain joins TRBV28 to TRBJ2-7; 16 bases align to TRBD2. Germline-derived CDR1 and CDR2 are MDHEN and SYDVKM. The CDR3 consists of 18 residues. V shed 2 bases, J shed 4 bases, and the junction held 8 bases outside the gene matches. CDR3 nucleotide sequence: TGTGCCAGCAGTTTAGCAAGGGGACTAGCGGGAGGGCGGTACGAGCAGTACTTC. Its translation: CASSLARGLAGGRYEQYF.

This clone was seen more than once but under ten times. The genes are TRBV5-4 and TRBJ1-1; 8 positions agree with TRBD1. The ends lost 3 bases at V and 3 bases at J; junction bases unmatched: 10. Germline V lookup: CDR1 SGHNT, CDR2 YYREEE (reference sequence). The CDR3 covers 16 residues. CDR3 coding DNA: TGTGCCAGCAGCTCCCCGGACAGGGCAATGGACACTGAAGCTTTCTTT. Amino acids: CASSSPDRAMDTEAFF.

The genes are TRBV2 and TRBJ1-1; TRBD1 is a possible D gene (6 bases). Germline lookup yields CDR1 SNHLY and CDR2 FYNNEI. This CDR3 contains 13 residues. The germline V and J ends were trimmed by 1 base and 8 bases, with 11 bases remaining between them. The CDR3 spells CASSEGTVVEAFF. The CDR3 coding sequence is TGTGCCAGCAGTGAAGGGACAGTTGTCGAAGCTTTCTTT.

This sequence joins TRBV28 and TRBJ2-7; D is unresolved. Germline values: CDR1 MDHEN, CDR2 SYDVKM. V was clipped by 4 bases and J by 0 bases, with 7 bases between them. CDR3 length: 13 amino acids. The CDR3: CASSSGNSYEQYF. The DNA for the CDR3 is TGTGCCAGCAGTTCAGGCAACTCCTACGAGCAGTACTTC.

The rearrangement uses TRBV24-1 and TRBJ2-1; 9 bases align to TRBD1. The CDR3 has 16 amino acids. Germline V gene lookup returns CDR1 KGHDR and CDR2 SFDVKD. J lost 5 bases, V lost 4 bases, and 8 bases had no gene match. The CDR3 loop reads CATSDLQGAPHNEQFF. The CDR3 coding sequence is TGTGCCACCAGTGACCTACAGGGGGCCCCCCACAATGAGCAGTTCTTC.

V is TRBV19 and J is TRBJ1-1, with a weak D call TRBD1 (6 bases). Trimming removed 6 bases from V and 3 bases from J, with 11 bases in between. The germline V gene encodes CDR1 LNHDA and CDR2 SQIVND (reference sequence). This CDR3 has 13 amino acids. In DNA, the CDR3 is TGTGCCAGTAGGTCTAGGACAGACACTGAAGCTTTCTTT. It is translated as CASRSRTDTEAFF.

The rearrangement uses TRBV6-5 and TRBJ2-7; TRBD1 aligns across 11 bases. CDR1 is MNHEY and CDR2 is SVGAGI in the germline V gene. The CDR3 length is 16 residues. The junction had 6 bases not matched to a gene; V was cut back by 2 bases and J by 3 bases. Written as DNA, the CDR3 is TGTGCCAGCAGTTACCCGTGGGGGACAGGGGGCTACGAGCAGTACTTC. Protein product: CASSYPWGTGGYEQYF.

The chain combines TRBV28 with TRBJ2-5; TRBD2 matches 7 bases. Trimming cost V 3 bases and J 1 base; bases outside gene matches: 5. The CDR3 is 15 residues long. CDR1 and CDR2 from the germline V gene are MDHEN and SYDVKM. This chain's CDR3 is CASSFTASGQETQYF. CDR3 in DNA: TGTGCCAGCAGTTTCACGGCTAGCGGCCAAGAGACCCAGTACTTC. Supplemented by reference TRBV28 and TRBJ2-5, the full variable domain reads DVKVTQSSRYLVKRTGEKVFLECVQDMDHENMFWYRQDPGLGLRLIYFSYDVKMKEKGDIPEGYSVSREKKERFSLILESASTNQTSMYLCASSFTASGQETQYFGPGTRLLVL.

The gene calls are TRBV4-3 and TRBJ1-6; D is unclear. Germline CDR1 reads LGHNA; CDR2 reads YSLEER. The CDR3 is made up of 17 amino acids. Trimming pared 0 bases from V and 3 bases from J, leaving 12 bases between. CDR3 coding DNA: TGCGCCAGCAGCCAAGAAATTCAGGTTCTCTATAATTCACCCCTCCACTTT. Its translation: CASSQEIQVLYNSPLHF.

J is TRBJ1-2 and V is TRBV28; TRBD1 matches 8 bases. The ends lost 4 bases at V and 6 bases at J; junction bases unmatched: 10. The CDR3 is 15 amino acids. Germline CDR1 is MDHEN and CDR2 is SYDVKM. The CDR3 DNA is TGTGCCAGCAGTTCCCTATCGACAGGGGCTAATGGCTACACCTTC. Residues: CASSSLSTGANGYTF.

The J gene is TRBJ1-2, the V gene TRBV28; possible D gene TRBD1, 6 bases. CDR1 and CDR2 from the germline V gene are MDHEN and SYDVKM. Trimming stripped 5 bases from V and 3 bases from J, with 25 bases between. The CDR3 sequence is 18 residues long. CDR3 nucleotide sequence: TGTGCCAGCAGTCCAGGGGAAGCTGAGGGAATGGGGTACTATGGCTACACCTTC. Translated, it gives CASSPGEAEGMGYYGYTF.

The rearrangement links TRBV7-3 to TRBJ1-4; no clear D gene. V lost 5 bases to trimming and J lost 0 bases, with 10 bases between them. The CDR3 is made up of 15 amino acids. Germline V lookup: CDR1 SGHTA, CDR2 FQGTGA. The chain's CDR3 is CASSPQAATNEKLFF. For the CDR3, the DNA is TGTGCCAGCAGCCCCCAAGCGGCAACTAATGAAAAACTGTTTTTT.

The chain uses TRBV9 and TRBJ2-2; TRBD1 matches at 7 bases. There are 16 residues in the CDR3. The germline V gene encodes CDR1 SGDLS and CDR2 YYNGEE. V was clipped by 2 bases and J by 0 bases; unmatched bases: 4. The DNA for the CDR3 is TGTGCCAGCAGCGTCGGGACAGATGCGAACACCGGGGAGCTGTTTTTT. Translating gives CASSVGTDANTGELFF.

This clone was recorded only once. The chain employs TRBV11-2 and TRBJ2-1; 8 nucleotides agree with TRBD1. This CDR3 is 15 amino acids long. Germline lookup yields CDR1 SGHAT and CDR2 FQNNGV. Unmatched junction bases numbered 9, after V lost 4 bases and J lost 7 bases. CDR3 sequence reads: CASSYPGQARNEQFF. The CDR3 DNA sequence: TGTGCCAGCAGCTATCCGGGACAGGCTCGAAATGAGCAGTTCTTC.

This chain connects TRBV2 to TRBJ2-5; possibly TRBD1 for D (5 bases). The CDR3 covers 13 residues. The V and J ends lost 1 base and 5 bases respectively, with 8 bases between them. CDR1 SNHLY and CDR2 FYNNEI come from the germline V gene. CDR3 DNA sequence: TGTGCCAGCAGTGAAGACGCAGGGGAGACCCAGTACTTC. This gives the protein CASSEDAGETQYF.

The chain couples TRBV5-5 to TRBJ2-6; D unclear. There are 15 residues in the CDR3. Trimming took 2 bases from V and 1 from J, leaving 7 bases between them. Per germline, CDR1 SGHKS and CDR2 YYEKEE (reference sequence). CDR3 in amino acids: CASSFTSSGANVLTF. In DNA, the CDR3 is TGTGCCAGCAGCTTTACATCGTCTGGGGCCAACGTCCTGACTTTC.

The genes are TRBV7-2 and TRBJ2-3; 8 bases are a match to TRBD2. This CDR3 spans 16 amino acids. Germline CDR1 and CDR2: SGHTA and FQGNSA. V lost 5 bases, J lost 2 bases, and 9 bases stayed unmatched. The DNA of the CDR3 is TGTGCCAGCAGCGTAGGGACTAGGCCCTCCACAGATACGCAGTATTTT. The encoded protein is CASSVGTRPSTDTQYF.

The rearrangement uses TRBV4-1 and TRBJ1-1; 8 bases line up with TRBD1. The CDR3 is 13 amino acids. The J segment lost 6 bases and the V segment lost 4 bases, leaving 4 bases of the junction unmatched. Germline-derived CDR1 and CDR2 are MGHRA and YSYEKL. CDR3 loop: CASSLTGGAEAFF. CDR3 nucleotides: TGCGCCAGCAGCCTTACAGGGGGGGCTGAAGCTTTCTTT.

V gene TRBV28 combines with J gene TRBJ1-2, with 12 bases that match TRBD1. V lost 2 bases, J lost 8 bases, and 9 bases stayed unmatched. CDR1 MDHEN and CDR2 SYDVKM come from the germline V gene. The CDR3 has 16 residues. The CDR3 coding sequence is TGTGCCAGCAGTTTAGGGACAGGGGGCGCAACGGGCGGCTACACCTTC. Amino acids: CASSLGTGGATGGYTF.

This rearrangement joins TRBV30 to TRBJ2-6; D call uncertain. From germline, CDR1 is GTSNPN and CDR2 SVGIG (reference sequence). CDR3 length equals 16 residues. The V end was cut by 2 bases, the J end by 0 bases, with 11 bases between. The CDR3, as DNA: TGTGCCTGGAGTTTGGGCTATCACTCTGGGGCCAACGTCCTGACTTTC. Protein: CAWSLGYHSGANVLTF.